This T cell receptor (beta chain) was observed in a study of blood T cell repertoires in COVID-19 (TCRdb year 2020). Broadly, across the study: Samples from collaborators originated in the United States, Italy and Spain and spanned both the acute and convalescent phases of COVID-19. Samples came from the ongoing ImmuneRACE study (first 160 participants) plus 1,254 subjects from 6 global collaborators. Subjects who had been exposed to COVID-19, were actively infected with it, or had recovered from it provided the deeply sampled blood TCRbeta repertoires that made up the dataset. Sample metadata almost always included a de-identified subject ID, COVID-19 status, age in years and sex. Where available, HLA class I and class II types were obtained from metadata supplied by the sample provider rather than from assay-based typing. The prospective study material was composed of cDNA or gDNA derived from T cells, B-cell-depleted T cells, or PBMCs. A freely available public database, intended as a resource for researchers studying the immune response to SARS-CoV-2, is where the repertoires were released.

TCRbeta CDR3 regions were amplified from genomic DNA by means of the immunoSEQ Assay, a bias-controlled multiplex PCR. For the original study's pipeline: Nucleated cell counts per sample were estimated from amplification of reference gene primers within the assay. To quantify the absolute abundance of each unique TCRbeta CDR3 rearrangement, sequence reads were collapsed and filtered. For each sample, productive Simpson clonality was calculated by taking the square root of Simpson's diversity index across productive rearrangements. This is the immuneACCESS table as TCRdb keeps it, with only in-frame sequences that have V and J called. A part of the clones is gone; compared with another copy, unresolved V genes explain less than half, and the rest is unexplained. V and J calls plus clone size are reproduced from that table; the DNA served to infer D and trimming. The sample includes 200,000 or so clones, with roughly 84% observed a single time. The top ten clones comprise over 2.5% of the sample.

A word on this clone: Its antigen remains unidentified. Base qualities are not provided; no much larger clone lies one nucleotide away.

General study outcomes and caveats: Clinical and demographic metadata were provided uncurated, with the amount varying by source and participant.

Samples from volunteer blood donors who had recovered from COVID-19 were contributed by a second Seattle source. Collaborating institutions collected whole blood in K2EDTA tubes following their own protocols. Collaborator samples were shipped for TCRbeta analysis as frozen whole blood, isolated PBMCs, or DNA extracted from either sample type. The CDR3 runs 13 amino acids, cysteine and phenylalanine included. Only CDR3 DNA remains: 39 bases, in frame from the first base. Sequences SNHLY (CDR1) and FYNNEI (CDR2) are obtained from the germline V gene. V is cut by 4 bases and J by 5 bases, and the space between the germline ends is 9 bases.

The source material was peripheral blood. The V gene is TRBV2 and the J gene is TRBJ2-1; the D gene identity is not certain. The receptor was derived from a man aged 45-65 years who had recovered from COVID-19. The DNA sequence is given as TGTGCCAGCAGTGTTGCCAGAAACAATGAGCAGTTCTTC. It translates to CASSVARNNEQFF.